This T cell receptor beta chain was profiled in a study of beta chain bispecific antibodies for T cell cancers (dated by TCRdb to the early 2020s). Turning to the overall study: T cells from healthy donors were cocultured with T cell leukemia lines in the presence of bispecific antibodies, after which the depletion of each TRBV family was measured by TRBV sequencing of the surviving cells. Findings and caveats that apply to the study as a whole: Every sequenced sample contained a mix of leukemia cell line cells and normal T cells, and most targeted TRBV signal came from the leukemia cells rather than from the normal T cells.

This clonotype was observed many times. There is no known antigen for this receptor. Qualities for individual bases were not recorded, and no much larger clone is one base off. T cells were expanded from blood mononuclear cells for around three days using either anti-CD3 antibody OKT3 or CD3/CD28 Dynabeads. Expanded T cells were maintained in RPMI 1640 supplemented with about 10% fetal bovine serum, recombinant human IL-2 (about 98 IU/ml) and IL-7 (about 5.1 ng/ml). Each coculture contained approximately 50,000 normal T cells, approximately 50,000 target cells and bispecific antibody in approximately 100 ul and was incubated for roughly 16 hours at 37 degrees C. Each bispecific antibody was composed of two single-chain variable fragments, which were expressed in a single-chain diabody format with a His tag. The effector T cells were obtained from healthy human donors, with peripheral blood mononuclear cells isolated from leukapheresis samples by Ficoll density gradient centrifugation.

Unique molecular identifier barcodes were incorporated into the libraries and were used for clonotype quantification. Qiagen AllPrep DNA/RNA Micro kits were used to isolate total RNA, and an Agilent TapeStation was used to check RNA quality. TCR beta libraries were constructed by 5' RACE, in which cDNA synthesis was followed by two PCR steps with TCR beta constant-region gene-specific primers. TCR beta libraries were sequenced on an Illumina MiSeq platform. The authors' pipeline ran thus. Reads were processed with MIGEC, MiXCR and VDJtools. The frequency of each clonotype was calculated as the fraction of all unique molecular identifiers in the sample that belonged to that clonotype. TCRdb trimmed public reads at Q25 via fastp, called clones via MiXCR and kept in-frame beta chains. Each record represents a unique CDR3 protein, reported with the most common genes and DNA among its rows. For this entry, the V and J calls and clone size follow TCRdb and not the study's own pipeline. The sample table records 21,000 or so distinct CDR3 sequences; about 2.6% of these occur just once. Over 25% of the sample goes to the ten largest clones.

Specimen: healthy donor T cells cultured with leukemia cells. The receptor was derived from a human donor in good health. Some clones in this sample may be carry-over from other donors' samples.

The DNA is TGTGCCAGCAGCTCATTGAGGGGGCCCTACTACGAGCAGTACTTC. Its protein reads: CASSSLRGPYYEQYF. The receptor chain draws on TRBV13 and TRBJ2-7, and 7 bases in between align with TRBD1. Including cysteine and phenylalanine, the CDR3 has 15 amino acids. Only the CDR3 portion is preserved as DNA: 45 bases, with reading frame beginning at the first base. Per the germline V gene (reference sequence), PRHDT is the CDR1 and FYEKMQ is the CDR2. Relative to germline, V is missing 4 bases and J is missing 3 bases, with 9 bases of the junction outside any gene match. The CDR3, completed at both ends by the reference TRBV13 and TRBJ2-7 genes, gives the full variable domain AAGVIQSPRHLIKEKRETATLKCYPIPRHDTVYWYQQGPGQDPQFLISFYEKMQSDKGSIPDRFSAQQFSDYHSELNMSSLELGDSALYFCASSSLRGPYYEQYFGPGTRLTVT.